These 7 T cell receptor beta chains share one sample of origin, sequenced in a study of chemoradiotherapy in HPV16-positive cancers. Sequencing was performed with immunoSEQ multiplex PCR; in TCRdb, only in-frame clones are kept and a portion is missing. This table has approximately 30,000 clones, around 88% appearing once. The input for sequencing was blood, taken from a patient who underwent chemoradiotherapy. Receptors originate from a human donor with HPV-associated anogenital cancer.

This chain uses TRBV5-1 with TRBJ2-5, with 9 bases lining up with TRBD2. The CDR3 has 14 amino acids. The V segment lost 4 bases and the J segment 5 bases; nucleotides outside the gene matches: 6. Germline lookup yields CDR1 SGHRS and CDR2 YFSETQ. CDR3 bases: TGCGCCAGCAGCCCTGGGACTAGCCCGGAGACCCAGTACTTC. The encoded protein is CASSPGTSPETQYF.

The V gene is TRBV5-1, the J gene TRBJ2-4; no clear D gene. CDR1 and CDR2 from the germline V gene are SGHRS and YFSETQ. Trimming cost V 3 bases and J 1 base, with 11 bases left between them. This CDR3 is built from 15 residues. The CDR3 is CASSSSGEAKNIQYF. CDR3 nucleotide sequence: TGCGCCAGCAGCTCTTCCGGAGAGGCCAAAAACATTCAGTACTTC.

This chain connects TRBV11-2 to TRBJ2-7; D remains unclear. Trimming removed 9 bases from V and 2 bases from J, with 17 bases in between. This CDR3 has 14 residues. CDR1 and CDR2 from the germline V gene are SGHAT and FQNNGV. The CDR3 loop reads CASLDGKRPYEQYF. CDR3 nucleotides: TGTGCCAGTCTAGATGGGAAGCGACCCTACGAGCAGTACTTC.

The CDR3 is CASSQDGTSGTYEQYF. The CDR3 DNA reads as TGCGCCAGCAGCCAAGATGGGACTAGCGGAACCTACGAGCAGTACTTC. The chain couples TRBV4-1 to TRBJ2-7; 11 bases are a match to TRBD2. Per germline, CDR1 MGHRA and CDR2 YSYEKL. V gave up 0 bases and J gave up 2 bases; unmatched junction bases: 3. The CDR3 sequence is 16 residues long.

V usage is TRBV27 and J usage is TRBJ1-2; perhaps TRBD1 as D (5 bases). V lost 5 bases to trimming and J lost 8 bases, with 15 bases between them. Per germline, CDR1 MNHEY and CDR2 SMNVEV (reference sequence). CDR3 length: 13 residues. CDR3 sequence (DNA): TGTGCCAGCAGTCCTGGGGGGGTTGGAGGCTACACCTTC. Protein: CASSPGGVGGYTF.

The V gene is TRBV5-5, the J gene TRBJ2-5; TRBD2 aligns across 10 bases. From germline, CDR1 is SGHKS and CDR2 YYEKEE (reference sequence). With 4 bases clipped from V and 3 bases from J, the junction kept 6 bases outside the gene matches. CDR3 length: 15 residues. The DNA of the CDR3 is TGTGCCAGCAGCCAGCGGACTAGCGGCAAAGAGACCCAGTACTTC. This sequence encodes CASSQRTSGKETQYF.

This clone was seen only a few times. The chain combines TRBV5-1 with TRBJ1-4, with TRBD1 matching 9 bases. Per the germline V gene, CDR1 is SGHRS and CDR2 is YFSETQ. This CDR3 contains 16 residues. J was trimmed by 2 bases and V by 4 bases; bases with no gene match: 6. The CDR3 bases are TGCGCCAGCAGCCCGGGACAGGGTGGGACTAATGAAAAACTGTTTTTT. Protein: CASSPGQGGTNEKLFF.